The entry that follows covers one T cell receptor beta chain sequence. The authors carried out high-throughput sequencing of TCR beta. They applied it to CD8+ and CD4+ T cells obtained from blood. CD8+ and CD4+ T cells were negatively isolated; TEMRA cells were FACS-enriched. This entry belongs to a study of CD8 T cells in Susac syndrome. V gave up 3 bases and J gave up 8 bases, with 19 bases separating them. CDR1 and CDR2 (germline): LNHNV, YYDKDF (reference sequence). The CDR3 contains 15 residues. A quantity of about 0.5 to 1 ug RNA underwent reverse transcription using random hexamers. The authors amplified TCR beta CDR3 across 54 Vbeta and 13 Jbeta using immunoSEQ multiplex PCR. TCRdb reanalysed the immunoSEQ multiplex PCR reads using MiXCR and keeps one entry per CDR3 protein. The sample gives roughly 120,000 distinct CDR3 sequences, around 94% of which show up once; over 0.07% is in the top ten.

The rearrangement links TRBV15 to TRBJ1-2; D call uncertain. The TCR sequence derives from a human donor in good health. Sequenced: CD4+ T cells from PBMCs. The CDR3 sequence: CATSRGYEASVGYTF. The CDR3 bases are TGTGCCACCAGCAGGGGATACGAGGCCAGCGTGGGCTACACCTTC.